This passage covers 20 T cell receptor beta chains from one sample sequenced in a study of Graves' ophthalmopathy and Graves' hyperthyroidism. As the template, RNA transcripts were used to amplify TCR beta CDR3 regions. Second-round multiplex PCR followed a first-round RT-PCR using HTBI primers. Via MiXCR, TCRdb re-called the multiplex PCR reads, giving one row per CDR3 protein. Among 1 million to 1.3 million distinct CDR3 sequences listed, roughly 35% were seen once. The specimen was peripheral blood or thyroid tissue (not recorded which). All receptors come from an adult man with Graves' hyperthyroidism.

The chain's CDR3 is CASMVRALSYEQYF. DNA for the CDR3: TGTGCCAGCATGGTAAGGGCACTATCCTACGAGCAGTACTTC. The rearrangement joins TRBV10-3 to TRBJ2-7; D ambiguous. The CDR3 consists of 14 residues. Trimming left V 10 bases short and J 1 base short, with 17 bases between. Germline V gene lookup returns CDR1 ENHRY and CDR2 SYGVKD.

In this sample, this clonotype turned up a few times. The chain employs TRBV7-9 and TRBJ2-5, with D perhaps matching TRBD1 or TRBD2 (5 bases each). The CDR3 is 13 residues long. The V gene's germline CDR1 is SEHNR and CDR2 FQNEAQ (reference sequence). The V gene lost 6 bases and the J gene lost 3 bases, with 11 bases spanning the gap. This CDR3 is CASRGRLEETQYF. CDR3 nucleotide sequence: TGTGCCAGCAGGGGACGCCTCGAAGAGACCCAGTACTTC.

The genes are TRBV20-1 and TRBJ1-5; no clear D gene. CDR3 size: 14 residues. Germline CDR1 reads DFQATT; CDR2 reads SNEGSKA (reference sequence). The germline V and J ends were trimmed by 0 bases and 5 bases, with 11 bases remaining between them. DNA for the CDR3: TGCAGTGCTAGAGATACAGAAGGTTATCAGCCCCAGCATTTT. Residues: CSARDTEGYQPQHF.

This clonotype has more than one count but fewer than ten. This chain uses TRBV24-1 with TRBJ2-7, with D tentatively TRBD1 or TRBD2 (5 bases each). CDR1 KGHDR and CDR2 SFDVKD come from the germline V gene. The CDR3 spans 16 residues. Between the trimmed V and J ends, which lost 4 bases and 2 bases, there was a span of 17 bases. Here the CDR3 DNA reads TGTGCCACCAGTGACCCTGGGACCGGAAACCCCTACGAGCAGTACTTC. This encodes CATSDPGTGNPYEQYF.

At least ten counts were recorded for this clonotype. The CDR3 bases are TGCAGCGCCAGGACTAGCGGGGGGGAGGAGACCCAGTACTTC. It yields the protein CSARTSGGEETQYF. The chain uses TRBV29-1 and TRBJ2-5; 15 nucleotides align to TRBD2. The CDR3 has 14 residues. Unmatched junction bases numbered 5, after V lost 7 bases and J lost 5 bases. Looked up from germline, CDR1 is SQVTM and CDR2 is ANQGSEA.

The V gene is TRBV2, the J gene TRBJ2-7, with 12 nucleotides matching TRBD1. Trimming removed 2 bases from V and 6 bases from J; junction bases left unmatched: 2. CDR3 length: 14 residues. Germline CDR1 reads SNHLY; CDR2 reads FYNNEI. As DNA, the CDR3 is TGTGCCAGCAGTGAACAGGGACAGGGGGCCGAGCAGTACTTC. This sequence encodes CASSEQGQGAEQYF.

Turning to this clonotype: It may be a read error: a sequence one base away is much more abundant. The gene calls are TRBV19 and TRBJ2-5, with TRBD2 matching 13 bases. The J segment lost 5 bases and the V segment lost 6 bases, leaving 12 bases of the junction unmatched. This CDR3 region has 17 residues. Germline loops: CDR1 LNHDA, CDR2 SQIVND (reference sequence). The CDR3 DNA follows: TGTGCCAGTAGCGTGTCCGGGACTAGCGGGACCGCGGAGACCCAGTACTTC. Its protein is CASSVSGTSGTAETQYF.

This clonotype has just a few counts. V is TRBV2 and J is TRBJ2-7; a possible D gene is TRBD2 (6 bases). Trimming left V 6 bases short and J 5 bases short, with 14 bases between. CDR3 size: 13 residues. Germline V CDR1 and CDR2: SNHLY, FYNNEI. For the CDR3, the DNA is TGTGCCAGCAGCATAGGACTAATGGACGAGCAGTACTTC. Encoded protein: CASSIGLMDEQYF.

In this sample, this clonotype turned up many times. The gene calls are TRBV7-2 and TRBJ1-2, with a weak D call TRBD1 (5 bases). The CDR3 totals 14 residues. Germline lookup yields CDR1 SGHTA and CDR2 FQGNSA. V was clipped by 1 base and J by 8 bases, with 14 bases between them. CDR3 DNA sequence: TGTGCCAGCAGCTTAGTGACAGCCGAAGACGGCTACACCTTC. It translates to CASSLVTAEDGYTF.

The V gene is TRBV6-1, the J gene TRBJ2-7; D is unresolved. CDR1 and CDR2 from the germline V gene are MNHNS and SASEGT. Trimming shortened V by 1 base and J by 3 bases, and 10 bases separated the two germline ends. CDR3 length: 14 amino acids. The CDR3 nucleotides are TGTGCCAGCAGTGAAGGCCCAACAGTCTACGAGCAGTACTTC. Translated, it gives CASSEGPTVYEQYF.

The V call is TRBV5-1, the J call TRBJ2-2; no clear D gene. V lost 0 bases to trimming and J lost 7 bases, with 7 bases between them. The germline gives CDR1 SGHRS, CDR2 YFSETQ. CDR3 size: 13 residues. This CDR3 is CASSLGWVGELFF. For the CDR3, the DNA is TGCGCCAGCAGCTTGGGATGGGTCGGGGAGCTGTTTTTT.

This clonotype was seen many times. J is TRBJ2-7 and V is TRBV2; 7 positions match TRBD1. The junction had 5 bases not matched to a gene; V was cut back by 6 bases and J by 0 bases. The CDR3 consists of 14 residues. The germline CDR1 and CDR2 sequences are SNHLY and FYNNEI. The CDR3 here is CASRQGSSSYEQYF. The DNA for the CDR3 is TGTGCCAGCAGACAGGGGTCGAGCTCCTACGAGCAGTACTTC. The full variable domain, rest sourced from reference TRBV2 and TRBJ2-7, is EPEVTQTPSHQVTQMGQEVILRCVPISNHLYFYWYRQILGQKVEFLVSFYNNEISEKSEIFDDQFSVERPDGSNFTLKIRSTKLEDSAMYFCASRQGSSSYEQYFGPGTRLTVT.

In this sample, this clonotype turned up many times. J is TRBJ1-1 and V is TRBV19; no reliable D call. V lost 7 bases and J 2 bases, leaving 11 bases between the germline ends. The CDR3 is 13 residues long. CDR1 LNHDA and CDR2 SQIVND come from the germline V gene (reference sequence). The CDR3 loop reads CASTLAVNTEAFF. In DNA, the CDR3 is TGTGCCAGTACCCTGGCGGTAAACACTGAAGCTTTCTTT.

This rearrangement joins TRBV15 to TRBJ1-3, with D hard to call. The CDR3 loop spans 16 amino acids. CDR1 LNHNV and CDR2 YYDKDF come from the germline V gene (reference sequence). Trimming stripped 0 bases from V and 8 bases from J, with 17 bases between. CDR3 region: CATSRDQVAYGYTIYF. The CDR3 nucleotides are TGTGCCACCAGCAGAGATCAGGTGGCCTATGGCTACACCATATATTTT.

In its sample, this clonotype was seen a few times. This chain joins TRBV28 and TRBJ2-5, with D perhaps being TRBD1 or TRBD2 (5 bases each). This CDR3 has 14 amino acids. V was shortened by 6 bases and J by 7 bases, with 18 bases between the two germline ends. Germline CDR1 MDHEN, CDR2 SYDVKM. CDR3 bases: TGTGCCAGCAGACCCCCTGGGGCCGGGGTGACCCAGTACTTC. Protein: CASRPPGAGVTQYF.

The genes are TRBV12-3 or TRBV12-4 and TRBJ2-7; 8 nucleotides match TRBD1. The CDR3 has 14 amino acids. V gave up 5 bases and J gave up 5 bases; unmatched junction bases: 8. The DNA for the CDR3 is TGTGCCAGCAGTAAAGACAGGGGTTCCAACGAGCAGTACTTC. Its translation: CASSKDRGSNEQYF.

This clonotype was recorded once. The chain uses TRBV30 and TRBJ1-3, with D tentatively TRBD1 (5 bases). The germline V gene encodes CDR1 GTSNPN and CDR2 SVGIG (reference sequence). This CDR3 region has 14 residues. V lost 2 bases to trimming and J lost 0 bases, with 8 bases between them. The CDR3 nucleotides read TGTGCCTGGAGTCTGGGGGACTCTGGAAACACCATATATTTT. This sequence encodes CAWSLGDSGNTIYF.

The chain couples TRBV12-3 or TRBV12-4 to TRBJ2-2; either TRBD1 or TRBD2 may supply D (7 bases each). V was clipped by 6 bases and J by 4 bases, with 18 bases between them. The CDR3 length is 16 residues. CDR3 region: CASSIRQGGGTGELFF. As DNA, the CDR3 is TGTGCCAGCAGCATCCGACAGGGAGGGGGCACCGGGGAGCTGTTTTTT.

On this clonotype: A much larger clone lies one base from this, so it may be a read error. V gene TRBV6-5 combines with J gene TRBJ2-7, with 9 bases fitting TRBD1. Germline assignment: CDR1 MNHEY and CDR2 SVGAGI. Trimming removed 6 bases from V and 4 bases from J; junction bases left unmatched: 7. This CDR3 has 14 residues. The CDR3 region has the DNA TGTGCCAGCAGGATCCGGGACAGGGTGTACGAGCAGTACTTC. Protein product: CASRIRDRVYEQYF.

This clonotype was counted a few times. The V and J genes are TRBV2 and TRBJ1-1, with 7 nucleotides matching TRBD1. J lost 1 base, V lost 4 bases, and 3 bases had no gene match. The length of the CDR3 is 14 residues. Germline V lookup: CDR1 SNHLY, CDR2 FYNNEI. In nucleotides, the CDR3 is TGTGCCAGCAGTGGGGACAGTCGGAACACTGAAGCTTTCTTT. This sequence encodes CASSGDSRNTEAFF.